This record looks at one T cell receptor beta chain sequence and its context. Antigen unknown. A single record per CDR3 protein comes from TCRdb applying MiXCR to the 5' RACE reads. The data show more than 8,000 distinct CDR3 sequences, with roughly 25% seen just once and approximately 3.2% held by the top ten. The sorted Tregs were CD4+CD25+CD127-/low cells. General study results and limits: Tumor-infiltrating Treg TCR alpha and beta sequences overlapped most with tumor naive CD4+ T cells, then blood naive.

Specimen: Tregs sorted from blood. This sequence was found in a female donor with breast cancer.

The CDR3 loop reads CASSPTGVDKQYF. The CDR3 bases are TGTGCCAGCAGCCCGACAGGGGTAGACAAGCAGTACTTC. The gene calls are TRBV14 and TRBJ2-7; 8 bases line up with TRBD1. The CDR3 is 13 amino acids. With V trimmed by 4 bases and J by 8 bases, 7 bases remained unmatched. Germline values: CDR1 SGHDN, CDR2 FVKESK.